These 15 T cell receptor beta chains came from one sample sequenced in a study of OX40 agonist ivuxolimab in advanced cancers. Measured with immunoSEQ multiplex PCR; TCRdb has only the in-frame clones, and not every one. The sample contains 65,000 to 95,000 clones, around nine tenths of which appear only once. The input for sequencing was CD4+ or CD8+ T cells sorted from blood, taken in a trial of the OX40 agonist ivuxolimab. These receptor sequences come from an adult with an advanced solid tumor such as melanoma, head and neck, liver or kidney cancer.

The chain recombines TRBV28 with TRBJ2-7, with D tentatively TRBD2 (5 bases). V shed 7 bases and J shed 4 bases, with 8 bases lying between them. Germline CDR1 MDHEN, CDR2 SYDVKM. The CDR3 is 11 residues long. This chain's CDR3 is CASTTGYEQYF. CDR3 DNA: TGTGCCAGCACGACGGGGTACGAGCAGTACTTC.

The CDR3 DNA is TGCGCCAGCAGCTTCGTCGGGGGGCACGCAGATACGCAGTATTTT. It is translated as CASSFVGGHADTQYF. The chain employs TRBV4-3 and TRBJ2-3; D is perhaps TRBD2 (7 bases). Germline loops: CDR1 LGHNA, CDR2 YSLEER. Trimming shortened V by 5 bases and J by 4 bases, and 16 bases separated the two germline ends. CDR3 length: 15 residues.

The chain is built from TRBV15 and TRBJ2-2; 9 nucleotides agree with TRBD1. With V trimmed by 1 base and J by 8 bases, 8 bases remained unmatched. The germline gives CDR1 LNHNV, CDR2 YYDKDF (reference sequence). This CDR3 spans 16 amino acids. DNA of the CDR3: TGTGCCACCAGCAGAGGGTGGACAGGGGTTAGAGGGGAGCTGTTTTTT. Amino acids: CATSRGWTGVRGELFF.

There are a few counts of this clone. The J gene is TRBJ1-5, the V gene TRBV7-9; D not resolved. Deletions cut 1 base from V and 1 base from J, with 17 bases between. The CDR3 is 18 residues long. Per germline, CDR1 SEHNR and CDR2 FQNEAQ (reference sequence). CDR3 sequence (DNA): TGTGCCAGCAGCTTAGTGGGAAGTAAGGGAGGGAGCAATCAGCCCCAGCATTTT. It codes for CASSLVGSKGGSNQPQHF.

This clone has only one observation. This chain connects TRBV6-5 to TRBJ2-5; D assignment may be TRBD1 or TRBD2 (5 bases each). The V gene's germline CDR1 is MNHEY and CDR2 SVGAGI. Trimming took off 6 bases at V and 5 bases at J, with 19 bases between the two ends. The CDR3 sequence is 15 residues long. This CDR3 is CASRRRDQGWETQYF. The CDR3 coding sequence is TGTGCCAGCAGACGCCGGGACCAAGGATGGGAGACCCAGTACTTC.

The CDR3 coding sequence is TGTGCCAGCAAAGTAAACACCGGGGAGCTGTTTTTT. This sequence encodes CASKVNTGELFF. The gene calls are TRBV28 and TRBJ2-2; no firm D call. The CDR3 spans 12 residues. V dropped 7 bases and J dropped 2 bases, with 5 bases sitting between them. Germline V CDR1 and CDR2: MDHEN, SYDVKM.

CDR3 residues: CASSFGTGNYGYTF. The CDR3 DNA reads TGTGCCAGCAGCTTCGGGACAGGAAACTATGGCTACACCTTC. The genes are TRBV7-9 and TRBJ1-2; TRBD1 matches at 8 bases. The germline V gene has CDR1 SEHNR and CDR2 FQNEAQ (reference sequence). The CDR3 runs to 14 residues. V was pared by 3 bases and J by 2 bases, with 2 bases of the junction left unmatched. Full variable domain (missing parts from reference TRBV7-9 and TRBJ1-2): DTGVSQNPRHKITKRGQNVTFRCDPISEHNRLYWYRQTLGQGPEFLTYFQNEAQLEKSRLLSDRFSAERPKGSFSTLEIQRTEQGDSAMYLCASSFGTGNYGYTFGSGTRLTVV.

The chain employs TRBV7-9 and TRBJ2-1; D is undetermined. Germline CDR1 reads SEHNR; CDR2 reads FQNEAQ (reference sequence). The germline V and J ends were trimmed by 3 bases and 8 bases, with 5 bases remaining between them. The CDR3 sequence is 11 residues long. The CDR3 spells CASSFRDEQFF. CDR3 bases: TGTGCCAGCAGCTTTAGGGATGAGCAGTTCTTC.

V gene TRBV5-1 combines with J gene TRBJ2-3; possibly TRBD2 for D (5 bases). There are 15 residues in the CDR3. Trimming left V 0 bases short and J 0 bases short, with 8 bases between. Germline CDR1 SGHRS, CDR2 YFSETQ. The CDR3 nucleotides read TGCGCCAGCAGCTTGGGCGGGTACAGCACAGATACGCAGTATTTT. This encodes CASSLGGYSTDTQYF.

The CDR3 coding sequence is TGTGCCAGCAGCCCAGCGGGGGAAGAAAAACTGTTTTTT. Its translation: CASSPAGEEKLFF. This chain connects TRBV7-2 to TRBJ1-4; tentatively, D is TRBD1 (5 bases). Between the trimmed V and J ends, which lost 5 bases and 8 bases, there was a span of 12 bases. There are 13 residues in the CDR3. Germline-derived CDR1 and CDR2 are SGHTA and FQGNSA.

This rearrangement joins TRBV4-3 to TRBJ2-7, with D possibly TRBD1 on 5 matching bases. With 1 base removed from V and 0 bases from J, the gap between germline ends came to 19 bases. The germline gives CDR1 LGHNA, CDR2 YSLEER. The CDR3 consists of 18 residues. The CDR3 sequence is CASSQGYLREADSYEQYF. DNA of the CDR3: TGCGCCAGCAGCCAAGGGTACCTCAGGGAAGCCGACTCCTACGAGCAGTACTTC.

This rearrangement joins TRBV7-9 to TRBJ1-1; no definite D call. The length of the CDR3 is 14 residues. Germline CDR1 is SEHNR and CDR2 is FQNEAQ (reference sequence). Trimming pared 3 bases from V and 6 bases from J, leaving 14 bases between. Here the CDR3 reads CASSFDRISAEAFF. The CDR3 DNA is TGTGCCAGCAGCTTTGATAGGATATCAGCTGAAGCTTTCTTT.

V gene TRBV5-6 combines with J gene TRBJ2-3; D possibly corresponds to TRBD1 (5 bases). Germline-derived CDR1 and CDR2 are SGHDT and YYEEEE. V lost 0 bases to trimming and J lost 3 bases, with 14 bases between them. CDR3 length: 16 amino acids. The DNA for the CDR3 is TGTGCCAGCAGCTTGGACAGGAAGGGTGGTACAGATACGCAGTATTTT. The encoded protein is CASSLDRKGGTDTQYF.

V and J are TRBV7-2 and TRBJ2-7, with D possibly TRBD1 on 7 matching bases. The CDR3 runs to 15 residues. Trimming took 5 bases from V and 0 from J, leaving 14 bases between them. Germline V gene lookup returns CDR1 SGHTA and CDR2 FQGNSA. The CDR3 DNA is TGTGCCAGCAGCCCAGGGGGACTCCCCTCCTACGAGCAGTACTTC. Translating it yields CASSPGGLPSYEQYF.

The rearrangement joins TRBV30 to TRBJ1-5; D ambiguous. The length of the CDR3 is 13 residues. Germline V gives CDR1 GTSNPN, CDR2 SVGIG (reference sequence). V lost 5 bases and J 1 base, leaving 9 bases between the germline ends. The DNA for the CDR3 is TGTGCCTGGGACCACCGGAGCAATCAGCCCCAGCATTTT. Translation gives CAWDHRSNQPQHF.